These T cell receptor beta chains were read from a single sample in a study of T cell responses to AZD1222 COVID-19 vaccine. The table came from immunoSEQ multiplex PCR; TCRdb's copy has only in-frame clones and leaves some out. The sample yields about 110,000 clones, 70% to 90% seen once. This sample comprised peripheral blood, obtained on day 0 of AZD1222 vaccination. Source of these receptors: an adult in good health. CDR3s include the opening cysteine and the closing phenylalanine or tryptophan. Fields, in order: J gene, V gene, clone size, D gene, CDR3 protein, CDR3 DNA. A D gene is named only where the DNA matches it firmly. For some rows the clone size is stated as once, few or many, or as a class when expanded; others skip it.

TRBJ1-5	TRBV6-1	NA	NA	CASSEVIPGQPQHF	TGTGCCAGCAGTGAAGTGATCCCGGGCCAGCCCCAGCATTTT
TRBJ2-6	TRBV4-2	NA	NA	CASSQDPHSGANVLTF	TGTGCCAGCAGCCAAGATCCCCACTCTGGGGCCAACGTCCTGACTTTC
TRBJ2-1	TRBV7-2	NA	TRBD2	CASSLESGGANEQFF	TGTGCCAGCAGCTTGGAGAGCGGGGGGGCCAATGAGCAGTTCTTC
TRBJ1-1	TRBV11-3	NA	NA	CASSLGERTEAFF	TGTGCCAGCAGCTTAGGCGAACGTACTGAAGCTTTCTTT
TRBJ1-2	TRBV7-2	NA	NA	CASTLLVRGGYTF	TGTGCCAGCACCCTGCTAGTCCGAGGAGGCTACACCTTC
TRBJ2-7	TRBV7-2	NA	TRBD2	CASSIHSGGAYEQYF	TGTGCCAGCAGCATACACAGCGGGGGAGCCTACGAGCAGTACTTC
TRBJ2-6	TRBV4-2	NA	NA	CASSQGTAGANVLTF	TGTGCCAGCAGCCAAGGAACAGCTGGGGCCAACGTCCTGACTTTC
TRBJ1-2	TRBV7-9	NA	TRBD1	CASSFLTGGGDGYTF	TGTGCCAGCAGCTTCCTGACAGGGGGCGGTGATGGCTACACCTTC
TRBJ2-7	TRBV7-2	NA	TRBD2	CASSLEGLPYEQYF	TGTGCCAGCAGCCTAGAGGGACTACCCTACGAGCAGTACTTC
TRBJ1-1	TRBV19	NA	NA	CASSIGTVENTEAFF	TGTGCCAGTAGTATAGGAACGGTAGAGAACACTGAAGCTTTCTTT
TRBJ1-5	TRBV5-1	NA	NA	CASSLVGGPNQPQHF	TGCGCCAGCAGCTTGGTTGGGGGGCCCAATCAGCCCCAGCATTTT
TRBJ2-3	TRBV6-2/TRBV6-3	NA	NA	CASSPGGGTDTQYF	TGTGCCAGCAGTCCAGGGGGAGGGACAGATACGCAGTATTTT
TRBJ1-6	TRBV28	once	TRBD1	CASSGQFFGYMYRDRDNSPLHF	TGTGCCAGCAGCGGTCAGTTTTTCGGTTATATGTACCGCGACAGGGATAATTCACCCCTCCACTTT
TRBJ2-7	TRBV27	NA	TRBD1	CASSLSGTGALYEQYF	TGTGCCAGCAGTTTATCTGGGACAGGGGCATTGTACGAGCAGTACTTC
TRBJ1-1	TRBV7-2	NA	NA	CASSTRQRSTEAFF	TGTGCCAGCAGCACCCGACAGCGGAGCACTGAAGCTTTCTTT